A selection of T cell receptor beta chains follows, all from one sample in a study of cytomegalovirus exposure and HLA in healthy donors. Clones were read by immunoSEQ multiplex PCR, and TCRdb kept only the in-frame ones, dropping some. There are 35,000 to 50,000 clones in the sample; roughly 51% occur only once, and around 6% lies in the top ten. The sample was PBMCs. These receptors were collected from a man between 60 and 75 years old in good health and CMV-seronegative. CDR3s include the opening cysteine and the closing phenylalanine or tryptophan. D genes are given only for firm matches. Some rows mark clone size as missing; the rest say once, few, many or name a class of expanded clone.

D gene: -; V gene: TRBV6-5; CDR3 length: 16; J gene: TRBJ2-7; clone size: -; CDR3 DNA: TGTGCCAGCAGTTTCGCCCCGACTCTAAGCTCCTACGAGCAGTACTTC; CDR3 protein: CASSFAPTLSSYEQYF
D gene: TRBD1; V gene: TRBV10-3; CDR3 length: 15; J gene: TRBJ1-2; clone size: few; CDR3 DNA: TGTGCCATCAGTGGAGGGACAGGGGCAGAGTATGGCTACACCTTC; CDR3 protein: CAISGGTGAEYGYTF
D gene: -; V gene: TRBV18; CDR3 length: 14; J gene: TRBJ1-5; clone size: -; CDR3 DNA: TGTGCCAGCTCACCAGGGGGACTTTATCAGCCCCAGCATTTT; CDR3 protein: CASSPGGLYQPQHF
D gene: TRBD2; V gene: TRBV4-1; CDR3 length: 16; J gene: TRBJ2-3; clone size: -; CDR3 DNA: TGCGCCAGCAGCCAAGTAGGCCGGGAGGTGGGAGATACGCAGTATTTT; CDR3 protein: CASSQVGREVGDTQYF
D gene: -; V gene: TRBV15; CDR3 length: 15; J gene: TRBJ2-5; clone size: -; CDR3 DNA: TGTGCCACCAGCACCTCCGTGGGGGCCGGGGAGACCCAGTACTTC; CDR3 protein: CATSTSVGAGETQYF
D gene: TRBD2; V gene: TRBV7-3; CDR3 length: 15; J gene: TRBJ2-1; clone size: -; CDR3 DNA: TGTGCCAGCAGCGTACTAGCGGGATCCTACAATGAGCAGTTCTTC; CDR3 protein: CASSVLAGSYNEQFF
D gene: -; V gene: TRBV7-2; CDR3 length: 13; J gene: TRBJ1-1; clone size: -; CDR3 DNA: TGTGCCAGCAGCTTGGGGGGGGTTGGTGAAGCTTTCTTT; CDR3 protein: CASSLGGVGEAFF
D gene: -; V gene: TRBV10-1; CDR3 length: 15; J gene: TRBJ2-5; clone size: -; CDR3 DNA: TGCGCCAGCAGTGAGAATGAGGGCTACCAAGAGACCCAGTACTTC; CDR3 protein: CASSENEGYQETQYF
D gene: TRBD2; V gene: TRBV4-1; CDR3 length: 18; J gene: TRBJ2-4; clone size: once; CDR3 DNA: TGCGCCAGCAGCCAAACCCCCGGGACTAGCAACCCCAAAAACATTCAGTACTTC; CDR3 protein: CASSQTPGTSNPKNIQYF
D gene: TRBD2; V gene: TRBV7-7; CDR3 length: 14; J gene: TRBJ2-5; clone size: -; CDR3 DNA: TGTGCCAGCGGGCCGGGGAGGGCCGGGGAGACCCAGTACTTC; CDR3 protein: CASGPGRAGETQYF
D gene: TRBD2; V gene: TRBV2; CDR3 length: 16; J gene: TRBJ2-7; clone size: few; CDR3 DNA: TGTGCCAGCAGTGAAGTTAGCGGGAGGGCTTACTACGAGCAGTACTTC; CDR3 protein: CASSEVSGRAYYEQYF
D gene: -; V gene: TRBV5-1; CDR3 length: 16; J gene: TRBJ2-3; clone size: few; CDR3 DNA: TGCGCCAGCCGGGGAGGCGGGATCTCTAGCACAGATACGCAGTATTTT; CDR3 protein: CASRGGGISSTDTQYF
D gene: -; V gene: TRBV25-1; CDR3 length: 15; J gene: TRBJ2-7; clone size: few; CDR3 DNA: TGTGCCAGCAGTGAAAGAAACAGGGTCCCCTACGAGCAGTACTTC; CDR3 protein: CASSERNRVPYEQYF
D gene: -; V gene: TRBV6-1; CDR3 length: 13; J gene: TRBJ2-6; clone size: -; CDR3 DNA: TGTGCCACCACCGTACTCTGGGCCAACGTCCTGACTTTC; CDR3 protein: CATTVLWANVLTF
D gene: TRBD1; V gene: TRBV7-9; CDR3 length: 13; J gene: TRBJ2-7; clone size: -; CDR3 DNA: TGTGCCAGCAGCCCGTCCGGGACAGCGGACTCGAGGTTC; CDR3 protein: CASSPSGTADSRF
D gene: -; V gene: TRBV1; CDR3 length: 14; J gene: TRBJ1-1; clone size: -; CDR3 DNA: TGCACCAGCAGCCCGGGACAAATGAACACTGAAGCTTTCTTT; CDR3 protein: CTSSPGQMNTEAFF
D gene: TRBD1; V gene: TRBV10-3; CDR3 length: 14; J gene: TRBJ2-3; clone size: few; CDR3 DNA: TGTGCCATCAGTAGAACAGGGGAAGCAGATACGCAGTATTTT; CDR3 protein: CAISRTGEADTQYF
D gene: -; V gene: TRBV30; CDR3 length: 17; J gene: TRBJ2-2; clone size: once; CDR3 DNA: TGTGCCTGGAGCCACTTAAACCTAGGCCCTAACACCGGGGAGCTGTTTTTT; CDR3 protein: CAWSHLNLGPNTGELFF
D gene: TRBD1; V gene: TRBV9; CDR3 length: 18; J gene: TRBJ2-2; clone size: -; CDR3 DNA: TGTGCCAGCTCCCGGGCCGGCCCGGGACAGGGTGGGACCGGGGAGCTGTTTTTT; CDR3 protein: CASSRAGPGQGGTGELFF
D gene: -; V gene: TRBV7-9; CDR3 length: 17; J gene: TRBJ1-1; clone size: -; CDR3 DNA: TGTGCCAGCAGCTTAGACCCGGGTATGAAGCTGGACACTGAAGCTTTCTTT; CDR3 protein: CASSLDPGMKLDTEAFF
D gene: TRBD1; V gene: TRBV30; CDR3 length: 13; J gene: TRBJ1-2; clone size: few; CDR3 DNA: TGTGCCTGGAGAGGGGACAGGGGGCCTGGCTACACCTTC; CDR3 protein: CAWRGDRGPGYTF
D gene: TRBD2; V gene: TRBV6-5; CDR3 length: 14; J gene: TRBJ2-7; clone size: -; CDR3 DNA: TGTGCCAGCAGTCCTGGGACTAGCGGCTACGAGCAGTACTTC; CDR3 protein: CASSPGTSGYEQYF
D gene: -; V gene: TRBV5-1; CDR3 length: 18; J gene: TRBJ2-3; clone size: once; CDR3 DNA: TGCGCCAGCAACCGGAGGGGGAGGGTCTCCTCTAGCACAGATACGCAGTATTTT; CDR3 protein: CASNRRGRVSSSTDTQYF
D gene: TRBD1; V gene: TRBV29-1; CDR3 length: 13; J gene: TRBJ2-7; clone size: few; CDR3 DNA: TGCAGCGCTCGGGGACAGGGACCCAACGAGCAGTACTTC; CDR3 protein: CSARGQGPNEQYF
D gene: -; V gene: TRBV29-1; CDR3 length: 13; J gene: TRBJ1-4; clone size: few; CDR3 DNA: TGCAGCGTTGCACAGGGTACTCAGGAAAAACTGTTTTTT; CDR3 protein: CSVAQGTQEKLFF
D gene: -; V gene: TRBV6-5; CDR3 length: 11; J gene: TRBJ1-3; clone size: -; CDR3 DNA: TGTGCCAGCACCATCGGAAACACCATATATTTT; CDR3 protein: CASTIGNTIYF
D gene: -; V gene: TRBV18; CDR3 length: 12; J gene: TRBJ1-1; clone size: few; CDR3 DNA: TGTGCCAGCTCGGGGGGATCCACTGAAGCTTTCTTT; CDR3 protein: CASSGGSTEAFF
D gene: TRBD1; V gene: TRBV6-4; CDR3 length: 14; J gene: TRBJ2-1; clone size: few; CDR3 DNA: TGTGCCAGCAGTCCGGGACAGGAATTCAATGAGCAGTTCTTC; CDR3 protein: CASSPGQEFNEQFF